This TCR beta chain was recorded in a study of T cells in Graves' hyperthyroidism and ophthalmopathy. TCR beta CDR3 sequences were amplified from RNA transcripts. First-round RT-PCR with HTBI primers amplified the TCR CDR3 region. Each CDR3 protein is one row after TCRdb ran MiXCR on the multiplex PCR reads. The sample has roughly 740,000 distinct CDR3 sequences, over 15% seen once; the top ten hold 8.4%. Concerning this clonotype: This may come from a read error, since a much larger clone is one base off.

Trimming at V came to 6 bases and at J to 2 bases, leaving 16 bases not matched to a gene. Germline values: CDR1 SQVTM, CDR2 ANQGSEA. The CDR3 is 16 amino acids. The sequence was obtained from a man aged 18 to 35 with Graves' hyperthyroidism. Sequences were obtained from blood. The J gene is TRBJ2-7, the V gene TRBV29-1; 7 bases agree with TRBD1. CDR3 bases: TGCAGCGTGAGTAGAATTTCCGGGACAGAGACCTACGAGCAGTACTTC. It specifies CSVSRISGTETYEQYF.